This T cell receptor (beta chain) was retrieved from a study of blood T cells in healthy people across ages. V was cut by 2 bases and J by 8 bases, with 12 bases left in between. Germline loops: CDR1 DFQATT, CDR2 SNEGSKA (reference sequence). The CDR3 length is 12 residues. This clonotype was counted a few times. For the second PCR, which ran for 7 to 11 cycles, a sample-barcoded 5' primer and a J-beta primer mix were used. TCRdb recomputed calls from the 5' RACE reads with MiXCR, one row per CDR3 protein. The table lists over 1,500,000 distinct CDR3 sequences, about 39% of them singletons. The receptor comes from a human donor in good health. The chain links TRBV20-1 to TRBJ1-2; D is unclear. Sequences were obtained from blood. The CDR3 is CSARLWGFGYTF. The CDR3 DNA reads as TGCAGTGCTAGATTGTGGGGATTCGGCTACACCTTC.